This T cell receptor beta chain is from a study of CD8 T cells in Susac syndrome. Study-wide context: Susac syndrome patients were untreated, on corticosteroids with some adding intravenous immunoglobulin, or on intravenous immunoglobulin only.

Study-wide points: In Susac syndrome, CD8+ expansion was highest in TEMRA and active disease. Across the total CD8+ repertoires, more than 15 Susac-specific public clones were found. The CD8+ TEMRA repertoires yielded about 5 such clones.

This CDR3 is built from 12 residues. V lost 4 bases, J lost 10 bases, and 2 bases stayed unmatched. Germline CDR1 is LGHDT and CDR2 is YNNKEL (reference sequence). When the RNA was reverse transcribed, random hexamers were used with an input of roughly 0.45 to 1 ug. The amplification used immunoSEQ multiplex PCR on TCR beta CDR3; it spanned 54 Vbeta and 13 Jbeta. MiXCR was run by TCRdb on the immunoSEQ multiplex PCR reads, yielding one entry per CDR3 protein. Of about 130,000 distinct CDR3 sequences in the sample, around 94% are singletons; the top ten hold around 0.2%. Turning to this clonotype: The target antigen is unknown.

The clonotype was recovered from a human donor with Susac syndrome. Sequencing was carried out using CD8+ T cells from PBMCs. The V gene is TRBV3-1, the J gene TRBJ2-1; 9 bases are shared with TRBD2. This CDR3 is CASSPSGTEQFF. The CDR3 DNA follows: TGTGCCAGCAGCCCTAGCGGGACGGAGCAGTTCTTC.